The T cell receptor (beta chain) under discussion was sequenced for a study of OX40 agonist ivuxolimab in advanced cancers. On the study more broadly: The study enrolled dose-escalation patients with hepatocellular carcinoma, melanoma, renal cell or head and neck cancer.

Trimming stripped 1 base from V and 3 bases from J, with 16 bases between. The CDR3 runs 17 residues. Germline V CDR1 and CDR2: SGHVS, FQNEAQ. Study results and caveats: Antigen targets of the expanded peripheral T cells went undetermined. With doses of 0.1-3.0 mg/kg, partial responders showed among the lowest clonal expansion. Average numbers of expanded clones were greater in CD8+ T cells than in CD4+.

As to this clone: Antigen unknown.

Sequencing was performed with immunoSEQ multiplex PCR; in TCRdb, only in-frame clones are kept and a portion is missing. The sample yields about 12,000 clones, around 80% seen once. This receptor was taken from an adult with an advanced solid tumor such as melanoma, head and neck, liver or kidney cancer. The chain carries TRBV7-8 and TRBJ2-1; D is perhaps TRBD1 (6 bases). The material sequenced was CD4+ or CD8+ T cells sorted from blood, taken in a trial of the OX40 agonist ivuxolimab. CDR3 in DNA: TGTGCCAGCAGCTTAGATCTTGCAGGGGCCGGCTACAATGAGCAGTTCTTC. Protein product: CASSLDLAGAGYNEQFF.